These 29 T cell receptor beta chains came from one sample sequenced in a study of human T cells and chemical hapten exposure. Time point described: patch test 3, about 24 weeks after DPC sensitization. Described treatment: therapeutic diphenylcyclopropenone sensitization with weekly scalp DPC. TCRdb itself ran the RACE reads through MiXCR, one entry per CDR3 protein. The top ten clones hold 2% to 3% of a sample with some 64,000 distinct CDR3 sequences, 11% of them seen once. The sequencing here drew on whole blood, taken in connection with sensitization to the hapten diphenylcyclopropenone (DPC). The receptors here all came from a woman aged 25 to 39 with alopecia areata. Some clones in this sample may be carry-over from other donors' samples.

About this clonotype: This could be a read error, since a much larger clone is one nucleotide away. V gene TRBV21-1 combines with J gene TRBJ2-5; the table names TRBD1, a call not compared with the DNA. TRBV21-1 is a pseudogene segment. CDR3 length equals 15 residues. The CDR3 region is CASSHGSAKGETQYF. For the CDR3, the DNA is TGTGCCAGCAGCCATGGCTCCGCCAAGGGGGAGACCCAGTACTTC.

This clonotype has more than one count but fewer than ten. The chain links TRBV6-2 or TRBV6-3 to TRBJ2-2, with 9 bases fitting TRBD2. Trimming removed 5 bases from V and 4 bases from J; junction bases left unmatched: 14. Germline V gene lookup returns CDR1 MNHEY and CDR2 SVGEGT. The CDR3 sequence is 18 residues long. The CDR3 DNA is TGTGCCAGCAGTCTCATCCCCCGCGGGGGGGGGCCCACCGGGGAGCTGTTTTTT. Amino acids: CASSLIPRGGGPTGELFF.

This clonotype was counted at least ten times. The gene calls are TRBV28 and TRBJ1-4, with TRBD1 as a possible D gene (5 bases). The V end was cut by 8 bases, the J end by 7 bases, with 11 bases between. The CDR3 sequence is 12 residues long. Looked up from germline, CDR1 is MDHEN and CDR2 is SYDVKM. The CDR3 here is CASGTDSEKLFF. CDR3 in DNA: TGTGCCAGCGGAACCGACAGTGAAAAACTGTTTTTT.

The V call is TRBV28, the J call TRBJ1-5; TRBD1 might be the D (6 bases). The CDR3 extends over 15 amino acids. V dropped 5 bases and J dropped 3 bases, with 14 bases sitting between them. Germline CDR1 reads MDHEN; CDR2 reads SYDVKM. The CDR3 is CASSPQGSLNQPQHF. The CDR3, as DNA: TGTGCCAGCAGTCCCCAGGGGAGTCTCAATCAGCCCCAGCATTTT.

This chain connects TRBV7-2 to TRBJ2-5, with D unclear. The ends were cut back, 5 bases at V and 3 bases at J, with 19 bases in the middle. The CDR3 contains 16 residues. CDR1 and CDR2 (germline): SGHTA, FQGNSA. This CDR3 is CASSPTLSGSEETQYF. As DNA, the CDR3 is TGTGCCAGCAGCCCCACCCTCTCGGGCTCCGAAGAGACCCAGTACTTC.

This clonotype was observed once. CDR3 nucleotides: TGTGCCAGCAGAGACCGTCAACTAGACGCCAAGGACGAGCAGTACTTC. It translates to CASRDRQLDAKDEQYF. V usage is TRBV6-2 or TRBV6-3 and J usage is TRBJ2-7; a weak D match, TRBD2 (5 bases). In germline, CDR1 is MNHEY, CDR2 SVGEGT. The ends were cut back, 6 bases at V and 5 bases at J, with 23 bases in the middle. The CDR3 spans 16 residues.

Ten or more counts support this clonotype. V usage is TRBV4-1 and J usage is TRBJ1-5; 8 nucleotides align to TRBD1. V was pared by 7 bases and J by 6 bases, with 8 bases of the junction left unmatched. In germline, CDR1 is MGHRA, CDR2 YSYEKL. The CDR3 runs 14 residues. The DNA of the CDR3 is TGCGCCAGCAAGGGGCAGGGGGCACGTCAGCCCCAGCATTTT. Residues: CASKGQGARQPQHF.

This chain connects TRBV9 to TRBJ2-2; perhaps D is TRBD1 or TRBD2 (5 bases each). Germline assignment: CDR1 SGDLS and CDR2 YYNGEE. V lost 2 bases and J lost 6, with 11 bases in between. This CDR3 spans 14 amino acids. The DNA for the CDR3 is TGTGCCAGCAGCGTCCTGCAGGGAGCCGGGGAGCTGTTTTTT. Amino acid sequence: CASSVLQGAGELFF.

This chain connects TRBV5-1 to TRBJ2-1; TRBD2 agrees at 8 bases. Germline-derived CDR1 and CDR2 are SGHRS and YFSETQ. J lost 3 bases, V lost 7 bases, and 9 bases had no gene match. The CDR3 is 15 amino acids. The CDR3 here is CASQRSAGDYNEQFF. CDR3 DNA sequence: TGCGCCAGCCAACGTTCAGCGGGGGACTACAATGAGCAGTTCTTC.

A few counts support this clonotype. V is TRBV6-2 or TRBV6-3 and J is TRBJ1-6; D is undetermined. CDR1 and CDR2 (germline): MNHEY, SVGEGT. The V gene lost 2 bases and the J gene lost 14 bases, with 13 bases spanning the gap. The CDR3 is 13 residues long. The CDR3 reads CASSYGSGMALHF. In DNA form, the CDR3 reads TGTGCCAGCAGTTACGGATCGGGTATGGCCCTCCACTTT.

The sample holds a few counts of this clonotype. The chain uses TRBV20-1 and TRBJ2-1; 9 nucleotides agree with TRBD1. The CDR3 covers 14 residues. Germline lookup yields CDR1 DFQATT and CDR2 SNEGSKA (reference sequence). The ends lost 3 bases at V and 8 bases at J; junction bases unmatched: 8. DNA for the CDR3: TGCAGTGCTAGTGATGGGACAGGGTTATATGAGCAGTTCTTC. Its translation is CSASDGTGLYEQFF.

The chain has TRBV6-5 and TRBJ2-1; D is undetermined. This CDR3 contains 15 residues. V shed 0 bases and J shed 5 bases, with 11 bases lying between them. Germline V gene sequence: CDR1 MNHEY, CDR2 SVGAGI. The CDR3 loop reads CASSYSDELDNEQFF. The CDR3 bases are TGTGCCAGCAGTTACTCCGACGAACTTGACAATGAGCAGTTCTTC.

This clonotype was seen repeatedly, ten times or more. The DNA for the CDR3 is TGCACCAGCAGCCAAGGAAAACTCTTCGCCGACGAGCAGTACTTC. This translates into CTSSQGKLFADEQYF. This rearrangement joins TRBV1 to TRBJ2-7. TRBV1 is a pseudogene segment. The CDR3 consists of 15 residues.

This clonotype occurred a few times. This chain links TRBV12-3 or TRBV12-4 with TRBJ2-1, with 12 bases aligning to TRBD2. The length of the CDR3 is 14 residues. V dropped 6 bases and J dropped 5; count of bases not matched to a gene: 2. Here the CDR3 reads CASRRLAGDNEQFF. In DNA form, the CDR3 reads TGTGCCAGCAGAAGACTAGCGGGAGACAATGAGCAGTTCTTC.

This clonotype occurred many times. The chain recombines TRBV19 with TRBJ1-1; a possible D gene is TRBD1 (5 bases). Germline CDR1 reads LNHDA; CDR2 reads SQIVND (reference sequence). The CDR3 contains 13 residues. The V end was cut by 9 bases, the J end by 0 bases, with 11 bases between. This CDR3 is CASLQGVNTEAFF. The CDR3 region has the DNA TGTGCCAGCCTACAAGGGGTGAACACTGAAGCTTTCTTT. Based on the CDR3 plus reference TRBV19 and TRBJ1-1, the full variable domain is DGGITQSPKYLFRKEGQNVTLSCEQNLNHDAMYWYRQDPGQGLRLIYYSQIVNDFQKGDIAEGYSVSREKKESFPLTVTSAQKNPTAFYLCASLQGVNTEAFFGQGTRLTVV.

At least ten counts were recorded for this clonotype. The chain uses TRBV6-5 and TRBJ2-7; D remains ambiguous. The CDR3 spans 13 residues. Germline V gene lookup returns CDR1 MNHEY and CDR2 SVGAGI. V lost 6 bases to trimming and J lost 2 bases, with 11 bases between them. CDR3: CASRPLVTYEQYF. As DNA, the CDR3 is TGTGCCAGCAGACCTTTAGTAACCTACGAGCAGTACTTC.

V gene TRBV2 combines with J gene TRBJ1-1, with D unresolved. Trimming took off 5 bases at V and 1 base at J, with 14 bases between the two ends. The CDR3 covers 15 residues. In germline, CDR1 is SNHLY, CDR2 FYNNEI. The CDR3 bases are TGTGCCAGCAGTAGTACAGCGTCTCCGAACACTGAAGCTTTCTTT. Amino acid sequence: CASSSTASPNTEAFF.

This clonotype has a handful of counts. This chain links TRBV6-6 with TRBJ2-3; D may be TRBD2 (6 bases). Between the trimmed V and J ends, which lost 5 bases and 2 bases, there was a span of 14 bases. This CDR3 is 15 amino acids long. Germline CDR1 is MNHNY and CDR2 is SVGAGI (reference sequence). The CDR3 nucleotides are TGTGCCAGCAGTACTAGCCGATCTGACACAGATACGCAGTATTTT. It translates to CASSTSRSDTDTQYF.

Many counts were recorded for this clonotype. CDR3 nucleotide sequence: TGTGCCAGCAGCCAAGACAAGGGCTACGAGCAGTACTTC. Amino acid sequence: CASSQDKGYEQYF. The V and J genes are TRBV3-1 and TRBJ2-7; unclear D gene. V lost 0 bases and J 3 bases, leaving 6 bases between the germline ends. The CDR3 contains 13 residues. CDR1 is LGHDT, CDR2 YNNKEL, per germline (reference sequence).

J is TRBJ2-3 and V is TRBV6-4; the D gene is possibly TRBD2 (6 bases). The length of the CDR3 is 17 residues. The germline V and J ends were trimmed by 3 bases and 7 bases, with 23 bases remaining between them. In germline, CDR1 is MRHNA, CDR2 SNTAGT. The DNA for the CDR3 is TGTGCCAGCAGTGAGGGGACCGCAGCGGGCGGGCCGAATACGCAGTATTTT. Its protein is CASSEGTAAGGPNTQYF.

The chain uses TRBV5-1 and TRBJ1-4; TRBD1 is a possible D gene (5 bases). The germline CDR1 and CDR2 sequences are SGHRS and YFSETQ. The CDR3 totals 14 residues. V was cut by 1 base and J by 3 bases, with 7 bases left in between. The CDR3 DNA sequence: TGCGCCAGCAGCTTGAGGGGCCCTAATGAAAAACTGTTTTTT. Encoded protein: CASSLRGPNEKLFF.

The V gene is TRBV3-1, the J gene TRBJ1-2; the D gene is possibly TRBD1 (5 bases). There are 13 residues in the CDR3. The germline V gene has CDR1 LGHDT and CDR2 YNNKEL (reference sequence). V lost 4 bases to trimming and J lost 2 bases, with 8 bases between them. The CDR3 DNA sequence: TGTGCCAGCAGCCGGGACTTGAACTATGGCTACACCTTC. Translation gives CASSRDLNYGYTF.

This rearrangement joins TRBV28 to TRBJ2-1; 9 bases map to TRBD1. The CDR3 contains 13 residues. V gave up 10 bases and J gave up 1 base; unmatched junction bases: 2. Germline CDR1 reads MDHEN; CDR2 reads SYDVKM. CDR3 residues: CATGQGSYNEQFF. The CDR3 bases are TGTGCCACAGGACAGGGGTCCTACAATGAGCAGTTCTTC.

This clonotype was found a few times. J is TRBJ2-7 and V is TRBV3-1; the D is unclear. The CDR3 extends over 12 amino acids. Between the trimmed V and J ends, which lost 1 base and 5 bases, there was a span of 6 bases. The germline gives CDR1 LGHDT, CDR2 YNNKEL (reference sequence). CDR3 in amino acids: CASSQVTHEQYF. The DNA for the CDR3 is TGTGCCAGCAGCCAAGTGACCCACGAGCAGTACTTC.

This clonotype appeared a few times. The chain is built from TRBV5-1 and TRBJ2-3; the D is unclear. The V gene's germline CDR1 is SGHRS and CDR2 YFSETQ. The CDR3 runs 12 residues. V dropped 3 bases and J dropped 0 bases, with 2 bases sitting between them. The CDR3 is CASSWSTDTQYF. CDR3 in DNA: TGCGCCAGCAGCTGGAGCACAGATACGCAGTATTTT. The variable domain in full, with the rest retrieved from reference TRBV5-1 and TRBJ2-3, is KAGVTQTPRYLIKTRGQQVTLSCSPISGHRSVSWYQQTPGQGLQFLFEYFSETQRNKGNFPGRFSGRQFSNSRSEMNVSTLELGDSALYLCASSWSTDTQYFGPGTRLTVL.

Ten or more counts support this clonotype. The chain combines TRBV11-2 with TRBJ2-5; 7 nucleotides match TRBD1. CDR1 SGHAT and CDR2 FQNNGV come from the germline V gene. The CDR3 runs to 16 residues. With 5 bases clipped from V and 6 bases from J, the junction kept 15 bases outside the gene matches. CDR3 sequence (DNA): TGTGCCAGCAGCCTAACACTCCGAGGGGGCTATAAGACCCAGTACTTC. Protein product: CASSLTLRGGYKTQYF.

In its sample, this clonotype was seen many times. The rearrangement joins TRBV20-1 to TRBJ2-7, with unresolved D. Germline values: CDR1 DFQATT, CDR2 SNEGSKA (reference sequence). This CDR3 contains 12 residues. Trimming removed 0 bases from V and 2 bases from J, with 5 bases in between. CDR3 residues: CSARDRAYEQYF. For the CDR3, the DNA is TGCAGTGCTAGAGACCGAGCCTACGAGCAGTACTTC.

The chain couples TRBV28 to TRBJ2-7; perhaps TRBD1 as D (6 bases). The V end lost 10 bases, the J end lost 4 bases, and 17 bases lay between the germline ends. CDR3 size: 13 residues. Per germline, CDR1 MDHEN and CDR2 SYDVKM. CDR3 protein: CATGPGQGYEQYF. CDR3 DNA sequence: TGTGCCACCGGCCCGGGGCAGGGGTACGAGCAGTACTTC.

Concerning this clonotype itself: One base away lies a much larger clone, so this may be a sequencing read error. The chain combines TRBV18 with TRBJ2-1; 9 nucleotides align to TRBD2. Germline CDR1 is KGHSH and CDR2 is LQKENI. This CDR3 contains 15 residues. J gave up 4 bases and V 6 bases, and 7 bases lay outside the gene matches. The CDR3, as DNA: TGTGCCAGCTCCTGGACTAGCGAGAGTTACAATGAGCAGTTCTTC. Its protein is CASSWTSESYNEQFF.